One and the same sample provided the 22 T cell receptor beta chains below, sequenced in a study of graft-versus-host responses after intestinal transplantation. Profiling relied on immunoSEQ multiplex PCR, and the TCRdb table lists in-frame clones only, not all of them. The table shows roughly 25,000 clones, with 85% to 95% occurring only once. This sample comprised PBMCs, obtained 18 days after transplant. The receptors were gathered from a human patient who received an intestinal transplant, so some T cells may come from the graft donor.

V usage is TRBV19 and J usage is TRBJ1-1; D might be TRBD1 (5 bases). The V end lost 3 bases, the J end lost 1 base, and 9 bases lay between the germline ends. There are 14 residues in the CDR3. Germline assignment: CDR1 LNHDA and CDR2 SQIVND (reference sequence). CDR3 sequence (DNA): TGTGCCAGTAGTATGACGGGGGGGAACACTGAAGCTTTCTTT. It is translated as CASSMTGGNTEAFF.

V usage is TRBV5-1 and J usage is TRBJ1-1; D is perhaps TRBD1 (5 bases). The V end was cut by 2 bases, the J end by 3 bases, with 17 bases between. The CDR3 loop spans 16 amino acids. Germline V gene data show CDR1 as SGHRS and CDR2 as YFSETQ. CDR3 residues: CASSFPGGSGHTEAFF. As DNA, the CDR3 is TGCGCCAGCAGCTTTCCGGGTGGGTCGGGGCACACTGAAGCTTTCTTT.

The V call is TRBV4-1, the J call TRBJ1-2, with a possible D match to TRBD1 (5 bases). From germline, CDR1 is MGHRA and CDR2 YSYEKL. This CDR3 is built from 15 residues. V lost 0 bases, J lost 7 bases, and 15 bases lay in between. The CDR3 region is CASSQDPGRDGGYTF. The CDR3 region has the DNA TGCGCCAGCAGCCAAGATCCAGGCCGGGACGGTGGCTACACCTTC.

This CDR3 is CASSPRTSGGEGNEQFF. DNA for the CDR3: TGTGCCAGCAGCCCGCGGACTAGCGGGGGGGAAGGAAACGAGCAGTTCTTC. This chain joins TRBV7-9 and TRBJ2-1; 15 bases agree with TRBD2. V was clipped by 5 bases and J by 10 bases; unmatched bases: 12. Germline assignment: CDR1 SEHNR and CDR2 FQNEAQ (reference sequence). The CDR3 is 17 residues long. The full variable domain, its missing parts supplied by reference TRBV7-9 and TRBJ2-1, is DTGVSQNPRHKITKRGQNVTFRCDPISEHNRLYWYRQTLGQGPEFLTYFQNEAQLEKSRLLSDRFSAERPKGSFSTLEIQRTEQGDSAMYLCASSPRTSGGEGNEQFFGPGTRLTVL.

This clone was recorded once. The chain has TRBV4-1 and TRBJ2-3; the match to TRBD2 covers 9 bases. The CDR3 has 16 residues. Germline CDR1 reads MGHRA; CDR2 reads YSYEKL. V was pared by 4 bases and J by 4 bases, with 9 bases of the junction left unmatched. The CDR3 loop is CASSPGGRGGADTQYF. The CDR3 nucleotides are TGCGCCAGCAGCCCTGGTGGGCGGGGGGGCGCAGATACGCAGTATTTT.

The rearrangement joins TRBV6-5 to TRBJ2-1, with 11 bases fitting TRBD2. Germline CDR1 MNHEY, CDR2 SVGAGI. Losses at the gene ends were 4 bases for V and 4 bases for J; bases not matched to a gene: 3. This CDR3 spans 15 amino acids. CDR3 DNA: TGTGCCAGCAGTTCCCTAGCGGGGGGATACAATGAGCAGTTCTTC. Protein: CASSSLAGGYNEQFF.

The CDR3 sequence is CAGRDRANYGYTF. In nucleotides, the CDR3 is TGTGCCGGCCGGGACAGAGCTAACTATGGCTACACCTTC. The chain has TRBV6-1 and TRBJ1-2; 7 bases match TRBD1. The CDR3 sequence is 13 residues long. Germline assignment: CDR1 MNHNS and CDR2 SASEGT. Trimming removed 11 bases from V and 0 bases from J; junction bases left unmatched: 6.

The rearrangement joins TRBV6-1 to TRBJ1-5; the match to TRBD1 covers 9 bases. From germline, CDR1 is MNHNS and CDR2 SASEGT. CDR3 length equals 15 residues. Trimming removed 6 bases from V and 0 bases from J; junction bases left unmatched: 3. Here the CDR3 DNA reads TGTGCCAGCAGGGGGACAGGGCATAGCAATCAGCCCCAGCATTTT. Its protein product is CASRGTGHSNQPQHF.

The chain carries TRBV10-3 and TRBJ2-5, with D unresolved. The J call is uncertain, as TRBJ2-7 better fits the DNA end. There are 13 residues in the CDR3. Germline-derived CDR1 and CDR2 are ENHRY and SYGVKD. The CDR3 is CAITVQPDYEQYF. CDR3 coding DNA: TGTGCCATCACGGTACAACCCGATTACGAGCAGTACTTC.

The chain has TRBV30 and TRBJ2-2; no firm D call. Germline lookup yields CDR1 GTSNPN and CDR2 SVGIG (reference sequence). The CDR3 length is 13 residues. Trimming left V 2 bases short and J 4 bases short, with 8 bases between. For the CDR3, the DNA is TGTGCCTGGAGTACGGTTTTCACCGGGGAGCTGTTTTTT. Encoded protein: CAWSTVFTGELFF.

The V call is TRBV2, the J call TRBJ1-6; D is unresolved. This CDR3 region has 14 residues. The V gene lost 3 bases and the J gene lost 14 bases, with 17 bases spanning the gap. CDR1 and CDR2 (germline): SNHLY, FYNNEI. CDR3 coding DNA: TGTGCCAGCAGTGAGGGCACAGCCACTATCTCCCTCCACTTT. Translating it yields CASSEGTATISLHF. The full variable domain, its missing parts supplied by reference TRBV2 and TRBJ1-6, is EPEVTQTPSHQVTQMGQEVILRCVPISNHLYFYWYRQILGQKVEFLVSFYNNEISEKSEIFDDQFSVERPDGSNFTLKIRSTKLEDSAMYFCASSEGTATISLHFGNGTRLTVT.

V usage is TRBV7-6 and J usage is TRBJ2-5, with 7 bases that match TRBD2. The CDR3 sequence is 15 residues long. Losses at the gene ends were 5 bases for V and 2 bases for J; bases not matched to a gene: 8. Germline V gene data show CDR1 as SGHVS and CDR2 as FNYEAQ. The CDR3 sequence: CASSPGGSGQETQYF. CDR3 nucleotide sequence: TGTGCCAGCAGCCCCGGGGGGAGCGGGCAAGAGACCCAGTACTTC.

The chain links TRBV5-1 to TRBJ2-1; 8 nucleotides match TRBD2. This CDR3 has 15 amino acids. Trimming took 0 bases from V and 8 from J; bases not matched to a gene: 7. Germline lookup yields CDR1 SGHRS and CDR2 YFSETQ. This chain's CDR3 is CASSLEPSGGDEQFF. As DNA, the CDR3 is TGCGCCAGCAGCTTGGAACCTTCCGGGGGGGATGAGCAGTTCTTC.

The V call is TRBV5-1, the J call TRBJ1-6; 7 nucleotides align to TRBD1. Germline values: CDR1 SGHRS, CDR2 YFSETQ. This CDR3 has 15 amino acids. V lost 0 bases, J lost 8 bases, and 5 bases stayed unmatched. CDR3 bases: TGCGCCAGCAGCTTGGTAGGGCAGGGGGATTCACCCCTCCACTTT. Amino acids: CASSLVGQGDSPLHF.

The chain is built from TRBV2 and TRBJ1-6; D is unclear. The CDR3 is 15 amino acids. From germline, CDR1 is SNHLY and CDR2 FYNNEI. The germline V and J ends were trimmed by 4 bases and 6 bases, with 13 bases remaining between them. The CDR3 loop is CASSGPEVVNSPLHF. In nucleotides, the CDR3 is TGTGCCAGCAGTGGCCCCGAGGTCGTTAATTCACCCCTCCACTTT.

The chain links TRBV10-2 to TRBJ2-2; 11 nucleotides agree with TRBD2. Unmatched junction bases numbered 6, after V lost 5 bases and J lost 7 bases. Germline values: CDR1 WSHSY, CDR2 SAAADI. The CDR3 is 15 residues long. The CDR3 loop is CASSQLAGVYGELFF. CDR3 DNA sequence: TGCGCCAGCAGTCAACTAGCGGGGGTTTACGGGGAGCTGTTTTTT.

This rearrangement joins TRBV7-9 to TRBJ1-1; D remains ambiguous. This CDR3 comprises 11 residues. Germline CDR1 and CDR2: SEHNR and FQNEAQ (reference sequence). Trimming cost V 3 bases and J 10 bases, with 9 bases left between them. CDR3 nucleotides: TGTGCCAGCAGCTTTGAGGCCGGAGCTTTCTTT. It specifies CASSFEAGAFF.

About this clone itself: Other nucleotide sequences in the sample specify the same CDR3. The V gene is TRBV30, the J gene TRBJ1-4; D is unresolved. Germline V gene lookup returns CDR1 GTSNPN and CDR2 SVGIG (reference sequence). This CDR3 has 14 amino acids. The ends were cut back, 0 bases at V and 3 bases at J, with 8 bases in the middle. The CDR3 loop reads CAWSVGGSNEKLFF. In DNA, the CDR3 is TGTGCCTGGAGTGTAGGCGGATCTAATGAAAAACTGTTTTTT.

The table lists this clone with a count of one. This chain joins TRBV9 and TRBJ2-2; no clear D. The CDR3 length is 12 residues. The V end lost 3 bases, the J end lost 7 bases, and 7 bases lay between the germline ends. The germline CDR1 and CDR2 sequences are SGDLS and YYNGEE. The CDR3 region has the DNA TGTGCCAGCAGCGGTAGCAACGGGGAGCTGTTTTTT. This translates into CASSGSNGELFF.

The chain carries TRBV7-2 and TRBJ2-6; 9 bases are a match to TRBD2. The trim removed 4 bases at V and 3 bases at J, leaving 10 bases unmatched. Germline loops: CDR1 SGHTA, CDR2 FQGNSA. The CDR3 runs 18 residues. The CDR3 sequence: CASSSLTGGGGGANVLTF. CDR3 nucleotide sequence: TGTGCCAGCAGCTCCCTAACTGGCGGGGGGGGTGGGGCCAACGTCCTGACTTTC.

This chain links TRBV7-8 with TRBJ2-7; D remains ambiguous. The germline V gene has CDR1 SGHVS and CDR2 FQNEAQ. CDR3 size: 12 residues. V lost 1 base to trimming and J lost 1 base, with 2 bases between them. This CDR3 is CASSLGSYEQYF. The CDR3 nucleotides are TGTGCCAGCAGCTTAGGATCCTACGAGCAGTACTTC.

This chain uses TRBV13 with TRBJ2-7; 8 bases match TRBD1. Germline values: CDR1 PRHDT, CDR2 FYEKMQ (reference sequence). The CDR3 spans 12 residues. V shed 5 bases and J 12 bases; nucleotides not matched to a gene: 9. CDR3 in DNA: TGTGCCAGCAGCCAAGGACAGGGTTTGTCGTACTTC. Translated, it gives CASSQGQGLSYF. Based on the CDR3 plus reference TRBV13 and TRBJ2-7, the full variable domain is AAGVIQSPRHLIKEKRETATLKCYPIPRHDTVYWYQQGPGQDPQFLISFYEKMQSDKGSIPDRFSAQQFSDYHSELNMSSLELGDSALYFCASSQGQGLSYFGPGTRLTVT.